The clone carrying this T cell receptor (beta chain) was observed at least ten times. These data come from a study of regulatory T cells in long-lasting Graves disease. This CDR3 spans 15 amino acids. V was pared by 1 base and J by 4 bases, with 3 bases of the junction left unmatched. Germline loops: CDR1 ENHRY, CDR2 SYGVKD. Time point described: persistent/refractory GD, antithyroid drugs over 5 years with positive TRAb. There was RNA extracted from PBMCs, and the TCR library was made from it. Assembly of TCR beta libraries relied on iRepertoire HTBI primers together with Arm-PCR of CDR3 regions. Via MiXCR, TCRdb re-called the multiplex PCR reads, giving one row per CDR3 protein. The sample includes fewer than 600,000 distinct CDR3 sequences, less than 25% of them seen just once.

This chain connects TRBV10-3 to TRBJ1-5; 8 positions agree with TRBD1. Source: peripheral blood mononuclear cells (PBMCs), taken when the disease was refractory, from a patient treated with antithyroid drugs. The clonotype originates from a female donor with Graves disease. Here the CDR3 reads CAISELGTGNQPQHF. The DNA of the CDR3 is TGTGCCATCAGTGAGTTGGGGACAGGTAATCAGCCCCAGCATTTT.